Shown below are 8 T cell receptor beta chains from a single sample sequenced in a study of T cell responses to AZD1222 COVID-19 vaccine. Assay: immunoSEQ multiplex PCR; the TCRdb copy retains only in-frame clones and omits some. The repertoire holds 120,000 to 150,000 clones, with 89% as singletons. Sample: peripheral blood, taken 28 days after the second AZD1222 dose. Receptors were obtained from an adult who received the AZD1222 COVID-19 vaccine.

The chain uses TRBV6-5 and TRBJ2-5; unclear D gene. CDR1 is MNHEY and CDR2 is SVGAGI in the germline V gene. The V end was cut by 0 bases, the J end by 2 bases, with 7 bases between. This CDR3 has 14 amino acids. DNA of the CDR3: TGTGCCAGCAGTTACTCGCCCTTACAAGAGACCCAGTACTTC. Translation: CASSYSPLQETQYF.

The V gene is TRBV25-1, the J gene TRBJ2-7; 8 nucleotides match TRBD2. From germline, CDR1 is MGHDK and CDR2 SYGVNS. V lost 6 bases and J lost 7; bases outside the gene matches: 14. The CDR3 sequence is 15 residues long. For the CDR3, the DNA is TGTGCCAGCAGCCAATTAGGCTCCGGGGGGGAAGAGCAGTACTTC. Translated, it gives CASSQLGSGGEEQYF.

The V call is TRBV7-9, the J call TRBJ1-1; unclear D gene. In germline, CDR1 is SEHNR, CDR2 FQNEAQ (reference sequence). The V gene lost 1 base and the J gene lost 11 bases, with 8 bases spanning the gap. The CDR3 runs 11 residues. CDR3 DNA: TGTGCCAGCAGCTTAGTTAATGGGGCTTTCTTT. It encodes CASSLVNGAFF.

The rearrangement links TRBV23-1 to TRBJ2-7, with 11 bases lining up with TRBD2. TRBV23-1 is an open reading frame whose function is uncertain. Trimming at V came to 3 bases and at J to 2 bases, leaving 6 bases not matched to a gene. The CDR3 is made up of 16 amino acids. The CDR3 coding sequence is TGCGCCAGCAGTCACCCTAGCGGGAGGTCCCCCTACGAGCAGTACTTC. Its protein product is CASSHPSGRSPYEQYF.

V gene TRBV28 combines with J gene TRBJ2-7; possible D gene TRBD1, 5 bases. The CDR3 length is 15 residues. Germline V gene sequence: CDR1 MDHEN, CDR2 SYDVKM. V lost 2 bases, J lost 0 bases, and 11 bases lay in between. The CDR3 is CASSLRGTLSYEQYF. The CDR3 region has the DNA TGTGCCAGCAGTTTAAGGGGCACCCTCTCCTACGAGCAGTACTTC. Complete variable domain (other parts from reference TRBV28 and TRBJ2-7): DVKVTQSSRYLVKRTGEKVFLECVQDMDHENMFWYRQDPGLGLRLIYFSYDVKMKEKGDIPEGYSVSREKKERFSLILESASTNQTSMYLCASSLRGTLSYEQYFGPGTRLTVT.

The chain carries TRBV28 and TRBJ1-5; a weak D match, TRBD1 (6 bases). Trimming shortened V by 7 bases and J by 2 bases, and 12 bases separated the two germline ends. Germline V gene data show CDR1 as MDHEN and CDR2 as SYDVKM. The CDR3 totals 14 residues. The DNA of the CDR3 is TGTGCCAGCATGTGGGGACAAGGCAATCAGCCCCAGCATTTT. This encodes CASMWGQGNQPQHF.

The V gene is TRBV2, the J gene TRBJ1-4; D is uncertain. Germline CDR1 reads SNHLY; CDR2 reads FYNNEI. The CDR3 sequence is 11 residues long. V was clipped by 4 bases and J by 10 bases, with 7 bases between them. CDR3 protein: CASSVDGKLFF. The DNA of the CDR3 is TGTGCCAGCAGTGTTGATGGAAAACTGTTTTTT.

The CDR3 region is CASGASDNEQFF. In nucleotides, the CDR3 is TGTGCCTCCGGGGCCTCAGACAATGAGCAGTTCTTC. J is TRBJ2-1 and V is TRBV24-1; D may match TRBD1 or TRBD2 (5 bases each). The CDR3 is made up of 12 amino acids. Germline V CDR1 and CDR2: KGHDR, SFDVKD. V was cut by 12 bases and J by 5 bases, with 13 bases left in between.